These 14 T cell receptor beta chains were all obtained from the same sample, sequenced in a study of cytomegalovirus exposure and HLA in healthy donors. The PCR used 60 Vbeta and 13 Jbeta primers. Clones were sequenced by immunoSEQ multiplex PCR, and TCRdb holds only the in-frame ones, with some missing. The record lists under 200,000 clones, of which the ten most abundant hold almost 6.5%. Material for sequencing was PBMCs. These receptors were taken from a man aged 25 to 40 in good health and CMV-seronegative.

Note on this clone: At the DNA level, this CDR3 is encoded by other sequences in the same sample as well. The rearrangement joins TRBV5-4 to TRBJ1-2, with a weak D call TRBD1 (6 bases). Trimming shortened V by 4 bases and J by 2 bases, and 9 bases separated the two germline ends. The CDR3 sequence is 13 residues long. Germline V CDR1 and CDR2: SGHNT, YYREEE (reference sequence). CDR3 nucleotides: TGTGCCAGCAGCCCGGACAGAAACTATGGCTACACCTTC. Translated: CASSPDRNYGYTF.

The chain employs TRBV7-2 and TRBJ1-2; 8 bases match TRBD1. Trimming at V came to 7 bases and at J to 8 bases, leaving 18 bases not matched to a gene. The CDR3 is 16 amino acids. Germline assignment: CDR1 SGHTA and CDR2 FQGNSA. The CDR3 protein is CASNSQSRGQADGYTF. CDR3 nucleotide sequence: TGTGCCAGCAACTCTCAATCCAGGGGGCAAGCGGACGGCTACACCTTC.

The J gene is TRBJ2-7, the V gene TRBV5-4; the match to TRBD1 covers 9 bases. The CDR3 is 16 amino acids. The germline V gene has CDR1 SGHNT and CDR2 YYREEE (reference sequence). The junction had 7 bases not matched to a gene; V was cut back by 0 bases and J by 3 bases. CDR3 DNA: TGTGCCAGCAGCTTGGGAGGGACAGGGTGGAACTACGAGCAGTACTTC. This translates into CASSLGGTGWNYEQYF.

This sequence joins TRBV2 and TRBJ2-3, with D possibly matching TRBD1 (5 bases). Deletions cut 5 bases from V and 0 bases from J, with 9 bases between. Germline V lookup: CDR1 SNHLY, CDR2 FYNNEI. The CDR3 runs to 14 residues. The CDR3: CASSKTASTDTQYF. In DNA form, the CDR3 reads TGTGCCAGCAGTAAGACAGCTAGCACAGATACGCAGTATTTT.

The chain combines TRBV7-8 with TRBJ1-4; possible D gene TRBD1, 6 bases. CDR1 SGHVS and CDR2 FQNEAQ come from the germline V gene. This CDR3 contains 13 residues. Trimming removed 7 bases at V and 4 bases at J, with 10 bases between. In nucleotides, the CDR3 is TGTGCCAGCATCGGACAGAATAATGAAAAACTGTTTTTT. Translating gives CASIGQNNEKLFF.

V is TRBV5-1 and J is TRBJ1-1; a possible D gene is TRBD1 (5 bases). V was clipped by 0 bases and J by 5 bases, with 17 bases between them. The CDR3 extends over 16 amino acids. Germline CDR1 and CDR2: SGHRS and YFSETQ. CDR3 coding DNA: TGCGCCAGCAGCTTGGCCGGGCGGGGCGTCTCTACTGAAGCTTTCTTT. Translated: CASSLAGRGVSTEAFF. Supplemented by reference TRBV5-1 and TRBJ1-1, the full variable domain reads KAGVTQTPRYLIKTRGQQVTLSCSPISGHRSVSWYQQTPGQGLQFLFEYFSETQRNKGNFPGRFSGRQFSNSRSEMNVSTLELGDSALYLCASSLAGRGVSTEAFFGQGTRLTVV.

This rearrangement joins TRBV7-2 to TRBJ2-7; D is possibly TRBD1 (5 bases). This CDR3 has 17 residues. The V gene lost 0 bases and the J gene lost 5 bases, with 20 bases spanning the gap. Looked up from germline, CDR1 is SGHTA and CDR2 is FQGNSA. The CDR3 DNA is TGTGCCAGCAGCTTAGCGTCCGGCAGGGTGGGTAGGAACGAGCAGTACTTC. This sequence encodes CASSLASGRVGRNEQYF.

J is TRBJ2-1 and V is TRBV19; 9 bases are a match to TRBD2. V was pared by 6 bases and J by 0 bases, with 9 bases of the junction left unmatched. CDR1 LNHDA and CDR2 SQIVND come from the germline V gene (reference sequence). The length of the CDR3 is 17 residues. CDR3 protein: CASSFRLAVSSYNEQFF. In DNA, the CDR3 is TGTGCCAGTAGCTTCCGACTAGCGGTAAGCTCCTACAATGAGCAGTTCTTC.

The chain recombines TRBV6-1 with TRBJ1-1; D remains unclear. Germline values: CDR1 MNHNS, CDR2 SASEGT. The CDR3 extends over 13 amino acids. V was clipped by 8 bases and J by 3 bases, with 13 bases between them. CDR3 DNA sequence: TGTGCCAGCCTGCCCCAGGTCGACACTGAAGCTTTCTTT. Protein: CASLPQVDTEAFF.

The chain recombines TRBV29-1 with TRBJ1-2; a possible D gene is TRBD1 (5 bases). The CDR3 loop spans 14 amino acids. Per the germline V gene, CDR1 is SQVTM and CDR2 is ANQGSEA. Trimming removed 4 bases at V and 5 bases at J, with 17 bases between. The CDR3 protein is CSVGTNRRAYGYTF. CDR3 nucleotides: TGCAGCGTTGGTACTAACAGGAGGGCTTATGGCTACACCTTC.

The chain employs TRBV29-1 and TRBJ2-5; TRBD2 agrees at 9 bases. After removal of 4 bases from V and 4 bases from J, the junction contained 1 base not matched to a gene. CDR3 length equals 12 residues. Germline V gene data show CDR1 as SQVTM and CDR2 as ANQGSEA. The CDR3 region has the DNA TGCAGCGTTGCAGCGGGGGGAGAGACCCAGTACTTC. Its protein product is CSVAAGGETQYF.

The chain combines TRBV30 with TRBJ1-5; TRBD1 aligns across 7 bases. This CDR3 has 13 residues. CDR1 is GTSNPN, CDR2 SVGIG, per germline (reference sequence). J lost 4 bases, V lost 3 bases, and 3 bases had no gene match. The CDR3 sequence: CAWSAQGNQPQHF. As DNA, the CDR3 is TGTGCCTGGAGCGCACAGGGGAATCAGCCCCAGCATTTT.

The chain links TRBV30 to TRBJ1-2, with a tentative D call TRBD1 (5 bases). Germline CDR1 reads GTSNPN; CDR2 reads SVGIG (reference sequence). This CDR3 contains 12 residues. As DNA, the CDR3 is TGTACCTCCGCGGCAGGGAACTATGGCTACACCTTC. It yields the protein CTSAAGNYGYTF.

V usage is TRBV30 and J usage is TRBJ1-2; D perhaps matches TRBD1 (6 bases). V was cut by 5 bases and J by 4 bases, with 17 bases left in between. Germline assignment: CDR1 GTSNPN and CDR2 SVGIG (reference sequence). There are 14 residues in the CDR3. The CDR3 sequence is CAWAREGVGYGYTF. The CDR3 DNA reads as TGTGCCTGGGCCAGGGAGGGGGTAGGCTATGGCTACACCTTC.